This TCR beta chain was observed in a study of tumor-infiltrating lymphocytes in oesophageal squamous cell carcinoma. TCRdb independently ran MiXCR on the PCR reads; one entry per CDR3 protein. The data hold some 11,000 distinct CDR3 sequences, with 52% observed a single time. By share, this clonotype counts as medium-sized. This CDR3 spans 14 amino acids. V was shortened by 0 bases and J by 1 base, with 6 bases between the two germline ends. Germline-derived CDR1 and CDR2 are SGHNT and YYREEE (reference sequence). The sequence came from a female donor with esophageal squamous cell carcinoma. V gene TRBV5-4 combines with J gene TRBJ2-3; no definite D call. Material: esophageal tumor tissue. The CDR3 spells CASSLDGGTDTQYF. The CDR3 nucleotides read TGTGCCAGCAGCTTGGACGGTGGCACAGATACGCAGTATTTT.